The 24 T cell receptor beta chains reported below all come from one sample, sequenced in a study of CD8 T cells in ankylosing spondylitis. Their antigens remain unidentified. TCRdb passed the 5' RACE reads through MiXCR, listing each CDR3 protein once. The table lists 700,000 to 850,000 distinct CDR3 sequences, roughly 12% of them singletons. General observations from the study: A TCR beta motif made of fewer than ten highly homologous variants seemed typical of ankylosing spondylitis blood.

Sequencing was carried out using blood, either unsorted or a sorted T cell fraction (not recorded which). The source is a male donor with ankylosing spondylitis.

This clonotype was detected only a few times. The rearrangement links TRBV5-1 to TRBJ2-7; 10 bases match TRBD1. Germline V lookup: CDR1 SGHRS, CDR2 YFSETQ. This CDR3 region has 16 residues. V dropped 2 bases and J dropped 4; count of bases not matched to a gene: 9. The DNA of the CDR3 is TGCGCCAGCAGCTTTTCATTGGGACAGGGGTTTTACGAGCAGTACTTC. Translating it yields CASSFSLGQGFYEQYF.

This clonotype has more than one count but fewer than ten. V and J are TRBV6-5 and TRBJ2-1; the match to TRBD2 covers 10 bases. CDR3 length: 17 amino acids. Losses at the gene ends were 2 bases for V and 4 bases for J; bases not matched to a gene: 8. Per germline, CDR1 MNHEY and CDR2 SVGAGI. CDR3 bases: TGTGCCAGCAGTTACCTGGGTAGCGGGAGGTATTACAATGAGCAGTTCTTC. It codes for CASSYLGSGRYYNEQFF.

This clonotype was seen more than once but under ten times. CDR3 in amino acids: CASSPTWEATNEKLFF. The CDR3 nucleotides are TGTGCCAGCAGCCCCACGTGGGAGGCAACTAATGAAAAACTGTTTTTT. This chain connects TRBV7-8 to TRBJ1-4; D ambiguous. The germline CDR1 and CDR2 sequences are SGHVS and FQNEAQ. This CDR3 has 16 residues. V dropped 5 bases and J dropped 0 bases, with 13 bases sitting between them.

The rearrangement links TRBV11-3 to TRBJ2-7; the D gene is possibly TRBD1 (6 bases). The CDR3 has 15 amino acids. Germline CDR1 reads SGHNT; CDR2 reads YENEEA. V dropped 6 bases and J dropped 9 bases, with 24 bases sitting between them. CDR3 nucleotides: TGTGCCAGCAGTCAGACGCGGACAAGGACCAGGGGGCAGTACTTC. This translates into CASSQTRTRTRGQYF.

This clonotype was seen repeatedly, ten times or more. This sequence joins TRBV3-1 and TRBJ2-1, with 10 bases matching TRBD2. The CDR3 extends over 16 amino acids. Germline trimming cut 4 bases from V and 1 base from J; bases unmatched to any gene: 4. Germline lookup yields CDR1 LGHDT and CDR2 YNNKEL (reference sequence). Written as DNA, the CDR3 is TGTGCCAGCAGCCCTGGACTAGCGGTTTCCTACAATGAGCAGTTCTTC. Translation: CASSPGLAVSYNEQFF.

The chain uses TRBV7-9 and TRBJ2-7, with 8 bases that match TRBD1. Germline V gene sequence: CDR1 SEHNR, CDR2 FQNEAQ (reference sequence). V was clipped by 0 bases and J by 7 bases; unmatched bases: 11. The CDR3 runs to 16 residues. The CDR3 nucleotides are TGTGCCAGCAGCTTAGCTTCCGGGACAGGCGCCTCTGAGCAGTACTTC. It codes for CASSLASGTGASEQYF.

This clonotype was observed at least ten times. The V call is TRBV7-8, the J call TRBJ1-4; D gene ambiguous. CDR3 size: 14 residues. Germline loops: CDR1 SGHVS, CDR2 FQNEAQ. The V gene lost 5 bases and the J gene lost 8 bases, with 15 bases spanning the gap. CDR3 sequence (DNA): TGTGCCAGCAGCCGGAGGGTCGTATGGGAAAAACTGTTTTTT. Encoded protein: CASSRRVVWEKLFF.

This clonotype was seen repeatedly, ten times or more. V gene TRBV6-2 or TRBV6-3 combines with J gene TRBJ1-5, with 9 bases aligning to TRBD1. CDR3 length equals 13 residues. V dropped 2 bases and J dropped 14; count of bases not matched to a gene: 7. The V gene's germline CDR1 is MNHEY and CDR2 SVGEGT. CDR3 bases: TGTGCCAGCAGTTACACCGGGACAGGGTGGAAGCATTTT. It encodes CASSYTGTGWKHF.

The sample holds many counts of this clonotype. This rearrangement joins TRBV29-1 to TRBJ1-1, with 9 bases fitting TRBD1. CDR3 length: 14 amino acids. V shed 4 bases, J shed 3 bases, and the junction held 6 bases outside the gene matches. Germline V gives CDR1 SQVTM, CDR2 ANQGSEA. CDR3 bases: TGCAGCGTTGGTCATCGGACAGGGGACACTGAAGCTTTCTTT. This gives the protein CSVGHRTGDTEAFF.

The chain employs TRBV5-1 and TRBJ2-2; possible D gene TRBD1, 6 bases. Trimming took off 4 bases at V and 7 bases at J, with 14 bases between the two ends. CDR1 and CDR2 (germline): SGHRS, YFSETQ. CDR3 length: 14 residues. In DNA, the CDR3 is TGCGCCAGCAGCCTAGGACAGAGCGGCGGGGAGCTGTTTTTT. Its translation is CASSLGQSGGELFF.

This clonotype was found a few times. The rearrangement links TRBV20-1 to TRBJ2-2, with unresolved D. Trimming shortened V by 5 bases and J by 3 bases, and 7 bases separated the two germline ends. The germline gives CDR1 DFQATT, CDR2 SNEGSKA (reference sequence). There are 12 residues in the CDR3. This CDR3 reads CSAELYTGELFF. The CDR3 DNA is TGCAGTGCTGAGCTTTACACCGGGGAGCTGTTTTTT.

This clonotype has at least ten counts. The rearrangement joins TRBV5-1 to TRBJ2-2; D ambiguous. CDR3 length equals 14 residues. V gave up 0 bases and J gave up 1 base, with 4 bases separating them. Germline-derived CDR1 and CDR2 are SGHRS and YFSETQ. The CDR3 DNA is TGCGCCAGCAGCTTGGCCGGGAACACCGGGGAGCTGTTTTTT. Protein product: CASSLAGNTGELFF.

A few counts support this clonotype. The CDR3 nucleotides are TGTGCCACCAGCAGGTTTCGATCGACCCAGTACTTC. It specifies CATSRFRSTQYF. The rearrangement joins TRBV15 to TRBJ2-5; D gene unclear. Germline assignment: CDR1 LNHNV and CDR2 YYDKDF (reference sequence). The germline V and J ends were trimmed by 3 bases and 7 bases, with 9 bases remaining between them. This CDR3 region has 12 residues.

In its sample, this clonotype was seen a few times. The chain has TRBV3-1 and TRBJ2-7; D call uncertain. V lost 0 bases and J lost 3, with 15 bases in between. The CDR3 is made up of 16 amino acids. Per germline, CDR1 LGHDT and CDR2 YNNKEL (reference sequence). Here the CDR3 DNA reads TGTGCCAGCAGCCAAGACATGTCAGCCGGATACTACGAGCAGTACTTC. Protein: CASSQDMSAGYYEQYF.

CDR3 nucleotide sequence: TGTGCCAGCAGGGGTGGGAGGGTCAACGTCCTGACTTTC. Amino acids: CASRGGRVNVLTF. The J gene is TRBJ2-6, the V gene TRBV7-6, with 7 bases fitting TRBD2. V lost 6 bases, J lost 9 bases, and 5 bases stayed unmatched. This CDR3 region has 13 residues. Germline V gene sequence: CDR1 SGHVS, CDR2 FNYEAQ.

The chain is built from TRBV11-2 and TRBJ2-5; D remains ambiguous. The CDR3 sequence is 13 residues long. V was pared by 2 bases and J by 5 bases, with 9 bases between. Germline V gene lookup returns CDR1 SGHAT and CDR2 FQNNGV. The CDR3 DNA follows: TGTGCCAGCAGCTTATACTCAGATGAGACCCAGTACTTC. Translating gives CASSLYSDETQYF.

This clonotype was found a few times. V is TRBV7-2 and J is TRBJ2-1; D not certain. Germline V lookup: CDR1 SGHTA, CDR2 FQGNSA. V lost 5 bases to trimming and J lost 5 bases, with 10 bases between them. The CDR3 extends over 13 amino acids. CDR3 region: CASSLNIHNEQFF. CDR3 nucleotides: TGTGCCAGCAGCCTCAACATCCACAATGAGCAGTTCTTC.

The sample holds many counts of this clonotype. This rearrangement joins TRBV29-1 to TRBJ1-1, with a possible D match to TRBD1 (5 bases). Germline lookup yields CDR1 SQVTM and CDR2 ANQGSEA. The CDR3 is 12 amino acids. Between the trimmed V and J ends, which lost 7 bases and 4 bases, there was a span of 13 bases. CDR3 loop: CSALHRGTEAFF. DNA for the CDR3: TGCAGCGCTCTCCATAGGGGCACTGAAGCTTTCTTT.

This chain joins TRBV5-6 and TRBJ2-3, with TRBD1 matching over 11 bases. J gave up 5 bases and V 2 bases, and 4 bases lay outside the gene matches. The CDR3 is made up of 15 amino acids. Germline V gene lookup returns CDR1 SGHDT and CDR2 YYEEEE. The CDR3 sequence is CASSLRDRGRDTQYF. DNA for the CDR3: TGTGCCAGCAGCTTAAGGGACAGGGGGAGAGATACGCAGTATTTT.

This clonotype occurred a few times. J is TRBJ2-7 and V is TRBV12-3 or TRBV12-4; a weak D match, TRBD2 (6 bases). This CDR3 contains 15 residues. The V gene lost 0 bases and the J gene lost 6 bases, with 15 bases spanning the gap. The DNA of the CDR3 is TGTGCCAGCAGTTTAGCAGGGCGGGAAACCCCCGAGCAGTACTTC. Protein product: CASSLAGRETPEQYF.

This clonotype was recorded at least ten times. The CDR3 coding sequence is TGTGCCAGCAGCCTAACCCGCGGGGAGCTGTTTTTT. This translates into CASSLTRGELFF. The chain has TRBV6-5 and TRBJ2-2; D is unclear. Germline CDR1 is MNHEY and CDR2 is SVGAGI. This CDR3 has 12 amino acids. Trimming pared 6 bases from V and 7 bases from J, leaving 9 bases between.

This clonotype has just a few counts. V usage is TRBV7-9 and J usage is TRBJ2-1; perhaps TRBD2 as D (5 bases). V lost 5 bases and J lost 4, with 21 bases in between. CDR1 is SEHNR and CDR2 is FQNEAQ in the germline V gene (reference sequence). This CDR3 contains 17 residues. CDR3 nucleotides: TGTGCCAGCAGCACTAGTTTCGCGGAGAAACTTTACAATGAGCAGTTCTTC. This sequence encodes CASSTSFAEKLYNEQFF.

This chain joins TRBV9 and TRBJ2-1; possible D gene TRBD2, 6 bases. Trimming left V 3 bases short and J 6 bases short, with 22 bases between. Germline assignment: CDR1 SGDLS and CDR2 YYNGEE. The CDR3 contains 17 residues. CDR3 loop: CASSAAGTGAVSNEQFF. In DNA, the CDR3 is TGTGCCAGCAGCGCAGCCGGGACTGGGGCTGTCAGCAATGAGCAGTTCTTC.

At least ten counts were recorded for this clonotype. The CDR3 sequence: CASSLPSQPQHF. For the CDR3, the DNA is TGTGCCAGCAGTTTACCAAGTCAGCCCCAGCATTTT. This chain uses TRBV12-3 or TRBV12-4 with TRBJ1-5; D is undetermined. Trimming pared 2 bases from V and 6 bases from J, leaving 5 bases between. The CDR3 extends over 12 amino acids.